This T cell receptor beta chain was identified during a study of tissue T cells after allogeneic stem cell transplantation. The germline V gene has CDR1 MSHET and CDR2 SYDVDS. The CDR3 spans 14 residues. V lost 6 bases, J lost 4 bases, and 13 bases lay in between. Sequencing of TCRbeta CDR3 at survey depth gave sequences and template counts. TCRdb keeps only in-frame clones here, not all; method: immunoSEQ multiplex PCR. The sample includes about 50,000 clones, roughly 75% seen only once; the top ten take about 0.71%. A remark on this clone: Mouse names are used for the genes. Coverage ceases 1 residue before the CDR3 finishes, and the germline J gene fills in the end.

The sequenced material came from sorted cells pooled from one or two spleens. The V call is TRBV29, the J call TRBJ1-3; D not resolved. This receptor was taken from a pool of C57BL/6 mice in good health. The part of the CDR3 DNA that was read is TGTGCTAGCAGCCTAGGGATTCCGGGAAATACGCTCTAT. This gives the protein CASSLGIPGNTLY. The CDR3, in full, reads CASSLGIPGNTLYF.